This T cell receptor beta chain came from a study of cytomegalovirus exposure and HLA in healthy donors (dated by TCRdb to 2017 to 2019). Context from the whole study: An earlier analysis of several hundred of the donors reported about 280 Gb of sequence data and around 110 million unique TCR beta sequences obtained from about 200 million T cells. An early release that covered roughly 600 HLA-typed donors contained approximately 290 gigabases of sequencing data and approximately 85 million unique TCR sequences. The genetic ancestry cluster associated with self-reported Caucasian donors included over 80% of the roughly 390 genotyped donors. The study aimed to test whether cataloging public T cell receptors could reveal signatures of past pathogen exposure. The T cell repertoires of several hundred subjects were profiled by immunosequencing and related to cytomegalovirus serostatus. Along with the approximately 700-subject first cohort, a separate validation cohort of roughly 110 different subjects was used. To predict cytomegalovirus infection status, the study brought together high-throughput TCR immunosequencing, statistical association of individual TCRs with disease status, and machine learning. A later analysis re-examined previously published TCR beta repertoires from 610 or so donors and added high-resolution HLA genotyping to investigate patterns of TCR occurrence. In the later analysis, no new phenotypic data were used to find candidate immune exposures; instead, reliance was placed on TCR beta sequences and their occurrence across donors. To decide whether each TCR beta V gene segment behaved as functional or pseudogenic, an earlier analysis of fewer than 750 of the donors relied on high-throughput TCR beta sequencing. Donor age, sex, ethnicity and CMV serostatus were compiled together with the repertoire data. A later genetic analysis took genome-wide SNP genotypes for about three fifths of the 666 donors and used that subset as a discovery cohort. All discovery cohort repertoires had been generated using a single sequencing platform. Class I and class II HLA loci were covered by the typing at four-digit resolution. Typing coverage differed by locus: A, B, C, DRB1 and DQB1 were typed in about 629-630 donors, DQA1 in roughly 510, DPA1 in 600 to 610, and DPB1 in 400 to 490. Several DR-DQ haplotypes were handled as single units for association and clustering, since linkage in the cohort was strong. Among around 400 genotyped donors of the cohort, an average of around 240,000 unique TCR beta nucleotide sequences were sequenced per donor, roughly a sixth of them non-productive.

In total, more than 500 healthy bone marrow donors made up the cohort. At the time of sampling, all cohort members were nominally healthy, though unrecorded immune exposures were likely present. The donor tested CMV seronegative, placing the donor among the roughly 350 seronegative members of the cohort. A peripheral blood sample was provided by each donor, and peripheral blood mononuclear cells were used for TCR beta sequencing. Genomic DNA was extracted from the blood cell samples with the Qiagen DNeasy Blood Extraction Kit. Details on this clone: No antigen is known for it.

On the study overall, not on this receptor specifically: A later analysis reported that several top co-occurrence clusters appeared linked to parvovirus B19, influenza, CMV and Epstein-Barr virus. The classifier was reported to diagnose cytomegalovirus status with high specificity and sensitivity in both the original cohort and the validation cohort. Assigning TCR associations to individual alleles was difficult when HLA alleles, especially DR and DQ, strongly co-occurred. According to a later analysis, TCR association rates differed among HLA loci, with DRB1 alleles showing the most associated TCRs and HLA-C alleles showing the fewest. An earlier analysis of several hundred of the donors showed that most TCR beta V segments appeared in productive rearrangements either about 90% or about 30% of the time, which broadly matched IMGT annotations. At a false discovery rate of 0.05, a later analysis linked some 17,000 TCR beta sequences to specific HLA alleles. A cluster of highly shared sequence variants was judged likely to be a technical artifact of the sequencing pipeline. In a later analysis, HLA-associated TCR beta chains showed more clonal expansion and lower generation probabilities than non-associated chains that were equally common. A further reported finding was that TCR beta sequences accurately predicted the HLA-A and HLA-B alleles for most subjects in the first cohort. The study listed around 160 TCR beta chains as associated with cytomegalovirus. In vitro tests confirmed that three of the cytomegalovirus-associated TCR beta chains recognize cytomegalovirus antigens. It was suggested by the authors that the approach could potentially be generalized to other disease states and immunological phenotypes. About 17 rarely observed V segments, including chromosome 9 orphons, were excluded from the earlier analysis of several hundred of the donors because counts were too low. According to a later genetic analysis, donors in an Asian-associated ancestry cluster had fewer N-insertions in productive TCRs than the approximately 670-donor mean. Most CMV-associated TCR beta chains appeared to be HLA-restricted in a later analysis, and the HLA associations seemed to be driven largely by CMV exposure. Because HLA typing was missing for some donors at each locus, association tests included only the typed subset. A later genetic analysis associated a missense DCLRE1C variant with V-gene and J-gene trimming of TCR beta chains, and an independent cohort replicated the association. Across donors, most TCR sequences were observed very rarely, whereas some public TCRs were present in many individuals. Some IMGT-functional V segments, including TRBV6-2 and TRBV6-3, could not be distinguished by the 87-base-pair reads and were therefore excluded. Sequencing depth was assumed to be roughly uniform across donors in the presence/absence analyses, though that assumption may not hold. Linkage disequilibrium might explain the correlated functional status among segregating V segments, but an unknown experimental factor could not be ruled out. The cohort was sequenced for TCR beta chains only, and without alpha or paired-chain data the features that could be detected were limited. For the cohort, immune exposure information was limited to CMV serostatus.

Libraries were constructed by the immunoSEQ multiplex PCR assay. A mixture of 60 forward primers for TCR Vbeta segments and 13 reverse primers for TCR Jbeta segments was used in the multiplex PCR. A multiplex PCR assay on genomic DNA amplified the CDR3 region of rearranged TCR beta genes. The amplified TCR beta libraries were sequenced on the Illumina HiSeq System as 87-base-pair reads. The study's processing was this. Across the 500 to 700 repertoires, a later analysis counted about 81 million unique TCR beta chains, roughly 11 million of which were shared by at least two donors. To remove PCR and sequencing errors, raw reads were error-corrected and collapsed into unique sequences using a nearest-neighbor algorithm that merged closely related sequences. V, D and J gene segments were assigned by aligning CDR3 sequences to IMGT reference sequences. Each retained sequence needed at least a six-nucleotide match to both a V gene segment and a J gene segment. Rearrangements were called productive when the CDR3 lacked stop codons and stayed in frame with V and J; all others were non-productive. CDR3 was defined according to IMGT convention as the region running from the second conserved V-encoded cysteine to the conserved J-encoded phenylalanine. Sequences without an unambiguous match to a single V gene segment were excluded from the earlier analysis of almost 600 of the donors. In an earlier analysis of 587 of the donors, V segments were called functional above 56.7% productive rearrangements and were called segregating when the between-donor standard deviation exceeded 5%. A statistical classification framework was developed to diagnose cytomegalovirus status using the catalog of TCR beta chain sequences. V and J gene assignment, in a later analysis, came from comparing TCR nucleotide sequences with IMGT/GENE-DB human TR gene sequences. Using the TCRdist pipeline, a later analysis assigned CDR3 sequences along with most-parsimonious VDJ recombination scenarios. In a later analysis, each TCR beta chain was defined by its CDR3 amino acid sequence together with its V-gene family, and reads without a unique V-gene family were excluded. A later analysis removed nearly 600 highly shared, low-generation-probability nucleotide sequences to deal with suspected cross-contamination and a sequencing artifact. In a later analysis, a clonal expansion index for each public chain was calculated from normalized within-repertoire ranks of inferred template counts. In a later analysis, generation probabilities were computed using a VDJ recombination model fitted to out-of-frame rearrangements, and the results were checked against IGoR. A later analysis scored TCR-TCR, TCR-HLA and TCR-CMV co-occurrence with hypergeometric tests, applying a repertoire-size bias correction to TCR pairs. To estimate false discovery rates, a later analysis permuted the HLA or CMV assignments 20 times. In a later analysis, co-occurring TCRs were grouped using DBSCAN, with TCRdist sequence similarity added in when clustering inside HLA-allele-positive subsets. Repertoires with fewer than 30,000 or more than 120,000 public chains were left out of co-occurrence clustering, as were about five repertoires with anomalous nucleotide sharing. TCRdb mirrors the immuneACCESS table, restricted to in-frame sequences. Some clones are absent from its copies; in checked studies, under half trace to an unresolved V gene, and the reason for the others is unknown. That table supplies the V and J calls and clone size; D and trimming were determined from the DNA. The sample's table lists a count of 140,000 to 150,000 clones. The ten largest clonotypes hold about 0.96% of the sample.

CDR1 and CDR2 are drawn from the germline V gene (reference sequence): PRHDT, FYEKMQ. V is pruned by 3 bases and J by 5 bases, leaving 10 bases of the junction without a gene match. CDR3 length: 16 amino acids, cysteine to phenylalanine. The DNA shown is the 48-base CDR3, in frame from base 1. The rearranged chain carries TRBV13 and TRBJ2-7; 10 bases in the middle match TRBD1. Specimen: PBMCs. The origin of this receptor is a male donor in good health and CMV-seronegative. Here the CDR3 is given as CASSFLPGQGFDEQYF. In nucleotide form, the sequence is TGTGCCAGCAGCTTCCTACCGGGACAGGGGTTCGACGAGCAGTACTTC.